A single sample gave rise to the 26 T cell receptor beta chains below, sequenced in a study of OX40 agonist ivuxolimab in advanced cancers. This table comes from immunoSEQ multiplex PCR, and its TCRdb copy is limited to in-frame clones, with some not included. The table shows tens of thousands of clones, with around 84% occurring only once. Sequenced here: CD4+ or CD8+ T cells sorted from blood, sampled in a trial of the OX40 agonist ivuxolimab. The receptors were gathered from an adult with an advanced solid tumor such as melanoma, head and neck, liver or kidney cancer.

The CDR3 DNA reads TGTGCCAGCAGCCGGGGCCCGGGTAACACCGGGGAGCTGTTTTTT. This codes for CASSRGPGNTGELFF. V gene TRBV7-2 combines with J gene TRBJ2-2; D possibly matches TRBD1 or TRBD2 (5 bases each). Germline lookup yields CDR1 SGHTA and CDR2 FQGNSA. The CDR3 has 15 residues. V was clipped by 5 bases and J by 2 bases, with 12 bases between them.

This chain joins TRBV9 and TRBJ1-2, with 7 positions matching TRBD1. This CDR3 is built from 14 residues. The trim removed 3 bases at V and 2 bases at J, leaving 4 bases unmatched. Germline assignment: CDR1 SGDLS and CDR2 YYNGEE. CDR3: CASSASDRNYGYTF. The CDR3 DNA reads TGTGCCAGCAGCGCCTCGGACAGGAACTATGGCTACACCTTC. Filled out from reference TRBV9 and TRBJ1-2, the complete variable domain reads DSGVTQTPKHLITATGQRVTLRCSPRSGDLSVYWYQQSLDQGLQFLIQYYNGEERAKGNILERFSAQQFPDLHSELNLSSLELGDSALYFCASSASDRNYGYTFGSGTRLTVV.

This chain uses TRBV2 with TRBJ2-7; weak D call: TRBD1 (6 bases). CDR1 is SNHLY and CDR2 is FYNNEI in the germline V gene. The germline V and J ends were trimmed by 3 bases and 3 bases, with 12 bases remaining between them. The CDR3 is 14 amino acids. CDR3: CASSDDRNIYEQYF. The CDR3 nucleotides are TGTGCCAGCAGTGACGACAGGAATATCTACGAGCAGTACTTC. The full variable domain, its missing parts supplied by reference TRBV2 and TRBJ2-7, is EPEVTQTPSHQVTQMGQEVILRCVPISNHLYFYWYRQILGQKVEFLVSFYNNEISEKSEIFDDQFSVERPDGSNFTLKIRSTKLEDSAMYFCASSDDRNIYEQYFGPGTRLTVT.

This clone was counted only a few times. The chain has TRBV19 and TRBJ2-1, with D perhaps given as TRBD1 or TRBD2 (5 bases each). CDR3 length: 17 amino acids. Germline values: CDR1 LNHDA, CDR2 SQIVND (reference sequence). Deletions cut 2 bases from V and 2 bases from J, with 16 bases between. Here the CDR3 DNA reads TGTGCCAGTAGTATAACTTTTGGGGACCTAACCTACAATGAGCAGTTCTTC. Its protein product is CASSITFGDLTYNEQFF.

The J gene is TRBJ1-4, the V gene TRBV11-2; 7 positions agree with TRBD1. CDR1 SGHAT and CDR2 FQNNGV come from the germline V gene. Trimming took 2 bases from V and 3 from J; bases not matched to a gene: 3. The length of the CDR3 is 15 residues. The CDR3 sequence: CASSLIGTANEKLFF. In DNA, the CDR3 is TGTGCCAGCAGCTTAATCGGGACAGCTAATGAAAAACTGTTTTTT.

The V and J genes are TRBV7-9 and TRBJ1-6; TRBD1 aligns across 10 bases. Losses at the gene ends were 2 bases for V and 7 bases for J; bases not matched to a gene: 5. In germline, CDR1 is SEHNR, CDR2 FQNEAQ (reference sequence). The CDR3 runs 16 residues. The chain's CDR3 is CASSLIWTGGNSPLHF. Written as DNA, the CDR3 is TGTGCCAGCAGCTTAATATGGACAGGGGGAAATTCACCCCTCCACTTT.

The chain uses TRBV7-2 and TRBJ2-1; D is perhaps TRBD1 (6 bases). V lost 1 base and J lost 9, with 10 bases in between. Germline CDR1 and CDR2: SGHTA and FQGNSA. The CDR3 runs 13 residues. CDR3 sequence reads: CASSLVQGIEQFF. In DNA, the CDR3 is TGTGCCAGCAGCTTAGTACAGGGTATTGAGCAGTTCTTC. The full variable domain, in which reference TRBV7-2 and TRBJ2-1 provide the parts outside the CDR3, is GAGVSQSPSNKVTEKGKDVELRCDPISGHTALYWYRQSLGQGLEFLIYFQGNSAPDKSGLPSDRFSAERTGGSVSTLTIQRTQQEDSAVYLCASSLVQGIEQFFGPGTRLTVL.

The CDR3 nucleotides read TGTGCCAGCAGTTTTGCGGGGCGCATATACGAGCAGTACTTC. This translates into CASSFAGRIYEQYF. The genes are TRBV6-5 and TRBJ2-7; tentatively, D is TRBD2 (6 bases). This CDR3 has 14 amino acids. The germline V and J ends were trimmed by 4 bases and 4 bases, with 14 bases remaining between them. From germline, CDR1 is MNHEY and CDR2 SVGAGI.

The count of this clone is one. This chain connects TRBV4-1 to TRBJ2-1, with D uncertain. The CDR3 is 11 amino acids. Germline CDR1 is MGHRA and CDR2 is YSYEKL. Trimming took off 5 bases at V and 6 bases at J, with 5 bases between the two ends. The CDR3: CASSAANEQFF. Written as DNA, the CDR3 is TGCGCCAGCAGCGCAGCCAATGAGCAGTTCTTC.

This chain links TRBV15 with TRBJ2-5; maybe TRBD1 (6 bases). V dropped 3 bases and J dropped 5 bases, with 13 bases sitting between them. CDR1 and CDR2 (germline): LNHNV, YYDKDF (reference sequence). The CDR3 has 14 residues. Written as DNA, the CDR3 is TGTGCCACCAGCAGTACAGGGTTGTATGAGACCCAGTACTTC. This translates into CATSSTGLYETQYF.

By share of the sample, this clone is medium-sized (0.01 to 0.1%). V is TRBV19 and J is TRBJ1-1; 7 bases agree with TRBD1. Germline loops: CDR1 LNHDA, CDR2 SQIVND (reference sequence). V dropped 5 bases and J dropped 6; count of bases not matched to a gene: 3. The CDR3 is made up of 12 amino acids. In DNA, the CDR3 is TGTGCCAGTAGTCCCCAGGGGGCTGAAGCTTTCTTT. It codes for CASSPQGAEAFF.

The chain combines TRBV9 with TRBJ2-6; no definite D call. This CDR3 spans 13 amino acids. CDR1 and CDR2 from the germline V gene are SGDLS and YYNGEE. Trimming took 5 bases from V and 3 from J, leaving 6 bases between them. The CDR3 loop is CASRGFGANVLTF. The CDR3 DNA sequence: TGTGCCAGCAGAGGCTTTGGGGCCAACGTCCTGACTTTC.

This clone was counted only a few times. The identical CDR3 is also encoded by other nucleotide sequences in the sample. The rearrangement uses TRBV29-1 and TRBJ1-2; D gene ambiguous. Germline CDR1 reads SQVTM; CDR2 reads ANQGSEA. This CDR3 is built from 11 residues. The V end lost 5 bases, the J end lost 4 bases, and 8 bases lay between the germline ends. The CDR3 is CSVPGFYGYTF. DNA for the CDR3: TGCAGCGTTCCCGGATTCTATGGCTACACCTTC. Based on the CDR3 plus reference TRBV29-1 and TRBJ1-2, the full variable domain is SAVISQKPSRDICQRGTSLTIQCQVDSQVTMMFWYRQQPGQSLTLIATANQGSEATYESGFVIDKFPISRPNLTFSTLTVSNMSPEDSSIYLCSVPGFYGYTFGSGTRLTVV.

The rearrangement joins TRBV6-5 to TRBJ2-7; D call uncertain. The CDR3 is made up of 13 amino acids. Per the germline V gene, CDR1 is MNHEY and CDR2 is SVGAGI. The V end lost 0 bases, the J end lost 3 bases, and 6 bases lay between the germline ends. CDR3 sequence: CASSYSAIYEQYF. In nucleotides, the CDR3 is TGTGCCAGCAGTTACTCCGCCATCTACGAGCAGTACTTC.

This clone occurred once. This chain joins TRBV19 and TRBJ1-2; a weak D match, TRBD1 (6 bases). V was clipped by 7 bases and J by 3 bases, with 21 bases between them. The CDR3 totals 16 residues. CDR1 and CDR2 from the germline V gene are LNHDA and SQIVND (reference sequence). The CDR3 DNA sequence: TGTGCCAGTATCCCAGGGGCAGCTCACAAAGACTATGGCTACACCTTC. As protein: CASIPGAAHKDYGYTF. Drawing the rest from reference TRBV19 and TRBJ1-2, the complete variable domain is DGGITQSPKYLFRKEGQNVTLSCEQNLNHDAMYWYRQDPGQGLRLIYYSQIVNDFQKGDIAEGYSVSREKKESFPLTVTSAQKNPTAFYLCASIPGAAHKDYGYTFGSGTRLTVV.

The chain employs TRBV18 and TRBJ1-1; maybe TRBD1 (6 bases). The germline V gene encodes CDR1 KGHSH and CDR2 LQKENI. CDR3 length equals 16 residues. V was clipped by 3 bases and J by 0 bases, with 14 bases between them. The CDR3 loop is CASSPNPGQMNTEAFF. DNA of the CDR3: TGTGCCAGCTCACCCAATCCGGGACAAATGAACACTGAAGCTTTCTTT.

This clone has a handful of counts. J is TRBJ1-2 and V is TRBV9; TRBD1 might be the D (6 bases). CDR3 length: 14 amino acids. Germline-derived CDR1 and CDR2 are SGDLS and YYNGEE. V shed 3 bases and J shed 3 bases, with 12 bases lying between them. The CDR3 DNA reads TGTGCCAGCAGCGCTTCCGACAGGCACTATGGCTACACCTTC. It codes for CASSASDRHYGYTF.

The chain employs TRBV9 and TRBJ2-2, with D perhaps matching TRBD2 (6 bases). Deletions cut 0 bases from V and 5 bases from J, with 8 bases between. The germline gives CDR1 SGDLS, CDR2 YYNGEE. CDR3 length equals 14 residues. This CDR3 is CASSVAGETGELFF. The CDR3 bases are TGTGCCAGCAGCGTAGCGGGGGAAACCGGGGAGCTGTTTTTT. Supplemented by reference TRBV9 and TRBJ2-2, the full variable domain reads DSGVTQTPKHLITATGQRVTLRCSPRSGDLSVYWYQQSLDQGLQFLIQYYNGEERAKGNILERFSAQQFPDLHSELNLSSLELGDSALYFCASSVAGETGELFFGEGSRLTVL.

This clone was seen ten or more times. J is TRBJ1-1 and V is TRBV10-3, with no clear D. The germline V gene has CDR1 ENHRY and CDR2 SYGVKD. There are 14 residues in the CDR3. The V end was cut by 3 bases, the J end by 6 bases, with 14 bases between. The CDR3 DNA reads as TGTGCCATCAGTGATGAGGAGGACCCCGCTGAAGCTTTCTTT. It specifies CAISDEEDPAEAFF.

The chain recombines TRBV7-3 with TRBJ1-5; possibly TRBD1 for D (5 bases). Germline V gives CDR1 SGHTA, CDR2 FQGTGA. V lost 6 bases and J 4 bases, leaving 13 bases between the germline ends. CDR3 length: 14 amino acids. For the CDR3, the DNA is TGTGCCAGCAGTTTCACGGGGGGGAATCAGCCCCAGCATTTT. Its protein product is CASSFTGGNQPQHF.

This clone has a single count. The chain links TRBV7-9 to TRBJ2-5; D is uncertain. Per germline, CDR1 SEHNR and CDR2 FQNEAQ (reference sequence). This CDR3 region has 13 residues. Trimming removed 1 base at V and 2 bases at J, with 5 bases between. CDR3 residues: CASSLGGQETQYF. The CDR3 DNA reads as TGTGCCAGCAGCTTAGGAGGACAAGAGACCCAGTACTTC.

This sequence joins TRBV14 and TRBJ2-2, with 7 bases lining up with TRBD1. The length of the CDR3 is 15 residues. J lost 4 bases, V lost 3 bases, and 5 bases had no gene match. CDR1 is SGHDN and CDR2 is FVKESK in the germline V gene. CDR3 sequence (DNA): TGTGCCAGCAGCCATCGGGACAGCGCCACCGGGGAGCTGTTTTTT. Amino acid sequence: CASSHRDSATGELFF.

This clone is medium-sized by share. The CDR3 is CASSAAGGDNYGYTF. CDR3 nucleotides: TGTGCCAGCTCAGCTGCAGGGGGCGACAACTATGGCTACACCTTC. This chain links TRBV18 with TRBJ1-2, with 8 bases that match TRBD1. J gave up 2 bases and V 5 bases, and 7 bases lay outside the gene matches. The CDR3 runs 15 residues. Germline V CDR1 and CDR2: KGHSH, LQKENI.

The V gene is TRBV28, the J gene TRBJ2-3; D is unresolved. The germline gives CDR1 MDHEN, CDR2 SYDVKM. The CDR3 runs to 16 residues. V lost 3 bases to trimming and J lost 4 bases, with 17 bases between them. This CDR3 reads CASSLEEGYVPDTQYF. Here the CDR3 DNA reads TGTGCCAGCAGTTTGGAAGAAGGATATGTGCCAGATACGCAGTATTTT.

V gene TRBV11-1 combines with J gene TRBJ2-7; 12 nucleotides align to TRBD2. Germline V lookup: CDR1 SGHAT, CDR2 FQDESV (reference sequence). J was trimmed by 2 bases and V by 5 bases; bases with no gene match: 10. CDR3 length: 17 residues. The CDR3 region is CASSGWTSGVETYEQYF. The CDR3 DNA is TGTGCCAGCAGCGGATGGACTAGCGGGGTTGAAACCTACGAGCAGTACTTC.

The chain is built from TRBV6-6 and TRBJ2-1; 14 bases map to TRBD2. Germline trimming cut 4 bases from V and 8 bases from J; bases unmatched to any gene: 4. This CDR3 spans 15 amino acids. Germline lookup yields CDR1 MNHNY and CDR2 SVGAGI (reference sequence). CDR3 in amino acids: CASSWGGLAGDEQFF. The DNA of the CDR3 is TGTGCCAGCAGTTGGGGGGGACTAGCGGGAGATGAGCAGTTCTTC.